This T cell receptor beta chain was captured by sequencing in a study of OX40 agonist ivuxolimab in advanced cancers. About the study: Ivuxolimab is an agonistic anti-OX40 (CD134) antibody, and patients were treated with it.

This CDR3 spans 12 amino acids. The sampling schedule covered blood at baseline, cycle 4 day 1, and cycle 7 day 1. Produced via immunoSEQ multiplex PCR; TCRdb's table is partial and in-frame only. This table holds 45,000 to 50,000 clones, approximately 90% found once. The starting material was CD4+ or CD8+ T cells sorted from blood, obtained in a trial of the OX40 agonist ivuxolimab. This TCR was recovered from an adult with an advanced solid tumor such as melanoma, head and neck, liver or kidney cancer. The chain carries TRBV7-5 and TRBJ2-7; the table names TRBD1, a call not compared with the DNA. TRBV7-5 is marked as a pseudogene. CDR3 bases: TGTGCCAGAAGGCAACAGGGCTACGAGCAGTACTTC. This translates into CARRQQGYEQYF.